The 17 T cell receptor beta chains listed next were all sequenced from one sample in a study of cytomegalovirus exposure and HLA in healthy donors. The PCR employed 60 Vbeta primers together with 13 Jbeta primers. Produced via immunoSEQ multiplex PCR; TCRdb's table is partial and in-frame only. The sample contains fewer than 300,000 clones, about nine tenths of which appear only once. The sample consisted of PBMCs. The origin of the receptors is a man between 40 and 49 years old in good health and CMV-seropositive.

J is TRBJ2-2 and V is TRBV27; no firm D call. The length of the CDR3 is 12 residues. The V and J ends lost 4 bases and 4 bases respectively, with 4 bases between them. CDR1 and CDR2 (germline): MNHEY, SMNVEV (reference sequence). CDR3 coding DNA: TGTGCCAGCAGTTACTCCACCGGGGAGCTGTTTTTT. Translated, it gives CASSYSTGELFF.

The CDR3 is CASSLSLAGANEQFF. DNA of the CDR3: TGTGCCAGCAGCTTAAGCCTAGCGGGAGCCAATGAGCAGTTCTTC. V usage is TRBV7-3 and J usage is TRBJ2-1; 10 bases map to TRBD2. CDR1 is SGHTA and CDR2 is FQGTGA in the germline V gene. The V segment lost 1 base and the J segment 6 bases; nucleotides outside the gene matches: 3. CDR3 length: 15 residues.

This clone came up a few times. This CDR3 reads CASSRGQGTEAFF. The CDR3 DNA sequence: TGTGCCAGCAGCCGAGGACAGGGCACTGAAGCTTTCTTT. The chain joins TRBV5-6 to TRBJ1-1; 8 bases agree with TRBD1. This CDR3 has 13 amino acids. V was clipped by 4 bases and J by 4 bases; unmatched bases: 3. Germline CDR1 is SGHDT and CDR2 is YYEEEE.

The table lists this clone with a few counts. This sequence joins TRBV28 and TRBJ1-4, with 7 bases lining up with TRBD1. Germline loops: CDR1 MDHEN, CDR2 SYDVKM. V was clipped by 6 bases and J by 4 bases; unmatched bases: 8. The length of the CDR3 is 15 residues. The CDR3 reads CASRRTGTVNEKLFF. The DNA for the CDR3 is TGTGCCAGCAGACGTACCGGGACAGTTAATGAAAAACTGTTTTTT.

The rearrangement links TRBV6-5 to TRBJ1-3; weak D call: TRBD1 (5 bases). Trimming stripped 5 bases from V and 0 bases from J, with 8 bases between. CDR1 is MNHEY, CDR2 SVGAGI, per germline. This CDR3 contains 14 residues. As DNA, the CDR3 is TGTGCCAGCAGTAGGACATACTCTGGAAACACCATATATTTT. Amino acid sequence: CASSRTYSGNTIYF.

The chain carries TRBV5-6 and TRBJ1-2; no clear D. The germline V gene has CDR1 SGHDT and CDR2 YYEEEE. Trimming cost V 1 base and J 1 base, with 17 bases left between them. The CDR3 runs to 17 residues. CDR3 sequence: CASSLLRLDFLNYGYTF. The CDR3 bases are TGTGCCAGCAGCTTGCTAAGACTGGACTTTCTTAACTATGGCTACACCTTC.

The chain uses TRBV6-5 and TRBJ2-7, with D perhaps TRBD1 (6 bases). The CDR3 covers 15 residues. Per germline, CDR1 MNHEY and CDR2 SVGAGI. V shed 6 bases and J shed 7 bases, with 22 bases lying between them. In DNA form, the CDR3 reads TGTGCCAGCAGCGGCAGACAGGCCAATAAGAGGGAGCAGTACTTC. It yields the protein CASSGRQANKREQYF.

This clone was observed a few times. The chain combines TRBV28 with TRBJ1-5, with D perhaps TRBD1 (5 bases). Germline CDR1 reads MDHEN; CDR2 reads SYDVKM. There are 14 residues in the CDR3. V lost 2 bases, J lost 4 bases, and 9 bases lay in between. CDR3 in DNA: TGTGCCAGCAGTTTAAGGGCAGGGAATCAGCCCCAGCATTTT. Protein product: CASSLRAGNQPQHF.

The chain uses TRBV11-2 and TRBJ1-1, with 7 bases that match TRBD1. Trimming at V came to 4 bases and at J to 4 bases, leaving 3 bases not matched to a gene. Germline V gene sequence: CDR1 SGHAT, CDR2 FQNNGV. This CDR3 is built from 13 residues. The CDR3 reads CASSSQGSTEAFF. In nucleotides, the CDR3 is TGTGCCAGCAGCTCACAGGGGTCCACTGAAGCTTTCTTT.

The rearrangement uses TRBV9 and TRBJ2-1, with 10 bases lining up with TRBD2. Germline trimming cut 4 bases from V and 4 bases from J; bases unmatched to any gene: 5. The CDR3 extends over 15 amino acids. CDR1 and CDR2 from the germline V gene are SGDLS and YYNGEE. The CDR3 region has the DNA TGTGCCAGCAGCCCCGGACTAGCGGATTACAATGAGCAGTTCTTC. Protein product: CASSPGLADYNEQFF.

The chain links TRBV27 to TRBJ2-1, with D perhaps matching TRBD2 (7 bases). Looked up from germline, CDR1 is MNHEY and CDR2 is SMNVEV (reference sequence). This CDR3 contains 15 residues. Trimming left V 2 bases short and J 3 bases short, with 11 bases between. Written as DNA, the CDR3 is TGTGCCAGCAGTTTACGGGGGGCCCTCTACAATGAGCAGTTCTTC. This codes for CASSLRGALYNEQFF.

This clone was observed a few times. The chain couples TRBV7-6 to TRBJ2-5, with D perhaps TRBD1 (6 bases). This CDR3 comprises 13 residues. Trimming took 8 bases from V and 2 from J, leaving 12 bases between them. Germline assignment: CDR1 SGHVS and CDR2 FNYEAQ. CDR3 in amino acids: CASGRGRQETQYF. The DNA of the CDR3 is TGTGCCAGCGGCAGGGGCAGGCAAGAGACCCAGTACTTC. The complete variable domain, with remaining parts taken from reference TRBV7-6 and TRBJ2-5, reads GAGVSQSPRYKVTKRGQDVALRCDPISGHVSLYWYRQALGQGPEFLTYFNYEAQQDKSGLPNDRFSAERPEGSISTLTIQRTEQRDSAMYRCASGRGRQETQYFGPGTRLLVL.

The rearrangement uses TRBV11-2 and TRBJ1-1; the D gene is possibly TRBD1 (6 bases). With 2 bases removed from V and 9 bases from J, the gap between germline ends came to 19 bases. The germline V gene encodes CDR1 SGHAT and CDR2 FQNNGV. This CDR3 is 15 amino acids long. CDR3 amino acids: CASSLRTTGSRKAFF. CDR3 nucleotides: TGTGCCAGCAGCTTACGAACCACAGGGAGCAGAAAAGCTTTCTTT.

The V and J genes are TRBV7-2 and TRBJ1-1; D is unresolved. Germline assignment: CDR1 SGHTA and CDR2 FQGNSA. The CDR3 has 18 amino acids. Trimming cost V 5 bases and J 1 base, with 23 bases left between them. DNA of the CDR3: TGTGCCAGCAGCACTCCTTTGAGCTGGTACAGATCGAACACTGAAGCTTTCTTT. Translated, it gives CASSTPLSWYRSNTEAFF.

This chain joins TRBV29-1 and TRBJ1-2; a possible D gene is TRBD1 (5 bases). Germline V gene sequence: CDR1 SQVTM, CDR2 ANQGSEA. V shed 0 bases and J shed 6 bases, with 14 bases lying between them. The CDR3 is 14 amino acids. The CDR3 region has the DNA TGCAGCGTTGAAGAAAGTTCAGGGAGGAATGGCTACACCTTC. It specifies CSVEESSGRNGYTF.

Concerning this clone itself: The sample has other DNA sequences that encode this CDR3 too. The chain carries TRBV27 and TRBJ2-7, with a tentative D call TRBD2 (6 bases). The length of the CDR3 is 12 residues. The germline gives CDR1 MNHEY, CDR2 SMNVEV (reference sequence). V lost 0 bases, J lost 6 bases, and 6 bases lay in between. In DNA form, the CDR3 reads TGTGCCAGCAGTTTATCCGGGGGCGAGCAGTACTTC. This translates into CASSLSGGEQYF.

The V call is TRBV6-6, the J call TRBJ1-2; no definite D call. The CDR3 loop spans 14 amino acids. Per the germline V gene, CDR1 is MNHNY and CDR2 is SVGAGI (reference sequence). V lost 9 bases, J lost 7 bases, and 21 bases lay in between. In DNA form, the CDR3 reads TGTGCCAGTTACCAATCAGGAAAAGCCCCTGGCTACACCTTC. Its protein product is CASYQSGKAPGYTF.